Sequencing of this T cell receptor (beta chain) was carried out in a study of T cells in Graves' hyperthyroidism and ophthalmopathy. Study conclusions and caveats: In validation, the model predicted ophthalmopathy. These predictions came a median approximately 6.5 months before onset.

Germline assignment: CDR1 LGHNT and CDR2 FRNRAP. The CDR3 has 19 amino acids. Trimming removed 0 bases from V and 2 bases from J, with 19 bases in between. This clonotype was seen many times. The antigen is unknown. Authors of the study amplified TCR beta CDR3 regions from RNA transcripts. The HTBI primer set was used in a first-round RT-PCR of the TCR CDR3. TCRdb used MiXCR to reprocess the multiplex PCR reads, holding one entry per CDR3 protein. The sample has about 420,000 distinct CDR3 sequences; around a sixth are singletons. Diagnosis relied on clinical symptoms, serum thyroxine and TRAb, thyroid ultrasound and orbital computed tomography. 9.5 to 10 ml fresh peripheral blood yielded the PBMCs.

This chain links TRBV12-5 with TRBJ1-4; D is possibly TRBD1 (5 bases). Source material: blood. The receptor was derived from a woman aged 18-29 years with Graves' hyperthyroidism. The CDR3 region has the DNA TGTGCTAGTGGTTTGGTACTAACGAGAGGGGTCTTCACTAATGAAAAACTGTTTTTT. Protein sequence: CASGLVLTRGVFTNEKLFF.